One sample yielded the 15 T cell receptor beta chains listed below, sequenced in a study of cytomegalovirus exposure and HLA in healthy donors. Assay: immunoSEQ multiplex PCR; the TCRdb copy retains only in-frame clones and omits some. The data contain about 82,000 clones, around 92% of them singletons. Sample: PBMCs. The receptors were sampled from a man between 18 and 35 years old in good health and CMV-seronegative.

The CDR3 region is CASSSLRAGAGYNEQFF. The DNA of the CDR3 is TGTGCCAGCAGCTCTCTTCGCGCGGGAGCAGGTTACAATGAGCAGTTCTTC. The J gene is TRBJ2-1, the V gene TRBV9, with TRBD2 identical over 7 bases. V gave up 4 bases and J gave up 4 bases; unmatched junction bases: 14. The length of the CDR3 is 17 residues. Germline V gives CDR1 SGDLS, CDR2 YYNGEE.

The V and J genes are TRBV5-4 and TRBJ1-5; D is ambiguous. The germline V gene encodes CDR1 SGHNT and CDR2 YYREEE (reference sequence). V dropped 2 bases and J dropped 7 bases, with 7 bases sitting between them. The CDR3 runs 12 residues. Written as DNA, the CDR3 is TGTGCCAGCAGCTTCGGCGGCCAGCCCCAGCATTTT. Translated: CASSFGGQPQHF.

Written as DNA, the CDR3 is TGTGCCAGCAGTTACAACGTGGGGAGGGGCGGGGAGCTGTTTTTT. Translation gives CASSYNVGRGGELFF. The chain recombines TRBV6-5 with TRBJ2-2; 7 bases match TRBD2. CDR1 is MNHEY and CDR2 is SVGAGI in the germline V gene. There are 15 residues in the CDR3. Trimming at V came to 2 bases and at J to 7 bases, leaving 7 bases not matched to a gene.

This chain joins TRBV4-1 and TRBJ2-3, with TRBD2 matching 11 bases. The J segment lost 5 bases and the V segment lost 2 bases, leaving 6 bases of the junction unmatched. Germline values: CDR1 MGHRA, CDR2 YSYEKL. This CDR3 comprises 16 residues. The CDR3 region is CASSQTTSGAVDTQYF. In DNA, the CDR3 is TGCGCCAGCAGCCAAACGACTAGCGGGGCGGTAGATACGCAGTATTTT.

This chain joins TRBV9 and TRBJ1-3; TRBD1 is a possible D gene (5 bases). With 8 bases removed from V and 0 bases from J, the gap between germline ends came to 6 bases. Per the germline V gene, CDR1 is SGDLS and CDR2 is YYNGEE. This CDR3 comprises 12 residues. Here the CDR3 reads CASGASGNTIYF. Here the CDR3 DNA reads TGTGCCAGTGGGGCCTCTGGAAACACCATATATTTT. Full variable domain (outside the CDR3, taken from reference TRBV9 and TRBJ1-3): DSGVTQTPKHLITATGQRVTLRCSPRSGDLSVYWYQQSLDQGLQFLIQYYNGEERAKGNILERFSAQQFPDLHSELNLSSLELGDSALYFCASGASGNTIYFGEGSWLTVV.

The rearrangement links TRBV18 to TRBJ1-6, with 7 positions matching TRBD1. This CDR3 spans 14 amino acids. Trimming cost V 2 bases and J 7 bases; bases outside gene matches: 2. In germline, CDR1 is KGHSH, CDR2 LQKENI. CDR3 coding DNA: TGTGCCAGCTCACCAACACAGGGGAATTCACCCCTCCACTTT. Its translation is CASSPTQGNSPLHF. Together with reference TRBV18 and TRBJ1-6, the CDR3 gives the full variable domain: NAGVMQNPRHLVRRRGQEARLRCSPMKGHSHVYWYRQLPEEGLKFMVYLQKENIIDESGMPKERFSAEFPKEGPSILRIQQVVRGDSAAYFCASSPTQGNSPLHFGNGTRLTVT.

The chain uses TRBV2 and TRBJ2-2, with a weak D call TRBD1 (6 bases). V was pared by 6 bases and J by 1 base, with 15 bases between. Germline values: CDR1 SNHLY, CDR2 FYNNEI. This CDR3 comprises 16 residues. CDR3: CASRRAPRGNTGELFF. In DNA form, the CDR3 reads TGTGCCAGCAGGAGGGCCCCCAGGGGGAACACCGGGGAGCTGTTTTTT.

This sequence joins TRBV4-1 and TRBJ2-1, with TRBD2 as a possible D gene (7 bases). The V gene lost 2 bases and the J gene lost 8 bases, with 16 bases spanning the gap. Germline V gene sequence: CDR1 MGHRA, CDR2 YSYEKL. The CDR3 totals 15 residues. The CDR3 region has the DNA TGCGCCAGCAGCCAACTGGAGCGGGGACATGATGAGCAGTTCTTC. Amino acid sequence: CASSQLERGHDEQFF.

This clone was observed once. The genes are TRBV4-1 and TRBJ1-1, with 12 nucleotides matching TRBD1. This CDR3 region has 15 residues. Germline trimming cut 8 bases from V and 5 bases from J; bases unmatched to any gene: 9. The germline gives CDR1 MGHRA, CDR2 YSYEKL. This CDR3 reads CASHGDRGRRTEAFF. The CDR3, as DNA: TGCGCCAGCCACGGGGACAGGGGGCGAAGAACTGAAGCTTTCTTT.

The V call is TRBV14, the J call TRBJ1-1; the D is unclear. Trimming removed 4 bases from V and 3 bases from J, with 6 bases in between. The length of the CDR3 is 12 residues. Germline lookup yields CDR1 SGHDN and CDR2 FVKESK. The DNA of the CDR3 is TGTGCCAGCAGCCCCGGGGACACTGAAGCTTTCTTT. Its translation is CASSPGDTEAFF.

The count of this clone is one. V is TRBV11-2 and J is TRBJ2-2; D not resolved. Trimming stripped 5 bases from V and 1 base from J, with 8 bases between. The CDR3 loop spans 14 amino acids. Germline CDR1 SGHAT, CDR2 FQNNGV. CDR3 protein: CASSRTGNTGELFF. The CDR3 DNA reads TGTGCCAGCAGCCGCACGGGGAACACCGGGGAGCTGTTTTTT.

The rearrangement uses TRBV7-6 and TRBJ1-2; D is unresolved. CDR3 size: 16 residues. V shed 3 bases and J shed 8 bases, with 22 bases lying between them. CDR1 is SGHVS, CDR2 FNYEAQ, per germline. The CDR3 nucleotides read TGTGCCAGCAGCTTTTCCGTGACGGACTCCCTTGGAGGCTACACCTTC. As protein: CASSFSVTDSLGGYTF.

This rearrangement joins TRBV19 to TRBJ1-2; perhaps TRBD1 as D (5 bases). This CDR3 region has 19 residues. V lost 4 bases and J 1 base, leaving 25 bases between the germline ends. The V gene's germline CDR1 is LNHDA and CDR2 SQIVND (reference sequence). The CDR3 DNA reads TGTGCCAGTAGTACCTATTCTCCCGTGAGGCGGGGGGTTAACTATGGCTACACCTTC. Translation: CASSTYSPVRRGVNYGYTF.

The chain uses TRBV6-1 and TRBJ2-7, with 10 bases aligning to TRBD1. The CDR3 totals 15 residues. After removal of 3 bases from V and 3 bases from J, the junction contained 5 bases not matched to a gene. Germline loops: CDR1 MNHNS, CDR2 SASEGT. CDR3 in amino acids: CASSEGQGSLYEQYF. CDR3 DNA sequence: TGTGCCAGCAGTGAGGGACAGGGGTCTCTCTACGAGCAGTACTTC.

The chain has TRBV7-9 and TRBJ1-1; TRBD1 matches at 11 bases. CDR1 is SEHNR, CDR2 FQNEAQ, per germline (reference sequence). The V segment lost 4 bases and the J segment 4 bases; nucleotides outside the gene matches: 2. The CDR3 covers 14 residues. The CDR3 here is CASSWGTGGTEAFF. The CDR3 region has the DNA TGTGCCAGCAGCTGGGGGACAGGGGGCACTGAAGCTTTCTTT.